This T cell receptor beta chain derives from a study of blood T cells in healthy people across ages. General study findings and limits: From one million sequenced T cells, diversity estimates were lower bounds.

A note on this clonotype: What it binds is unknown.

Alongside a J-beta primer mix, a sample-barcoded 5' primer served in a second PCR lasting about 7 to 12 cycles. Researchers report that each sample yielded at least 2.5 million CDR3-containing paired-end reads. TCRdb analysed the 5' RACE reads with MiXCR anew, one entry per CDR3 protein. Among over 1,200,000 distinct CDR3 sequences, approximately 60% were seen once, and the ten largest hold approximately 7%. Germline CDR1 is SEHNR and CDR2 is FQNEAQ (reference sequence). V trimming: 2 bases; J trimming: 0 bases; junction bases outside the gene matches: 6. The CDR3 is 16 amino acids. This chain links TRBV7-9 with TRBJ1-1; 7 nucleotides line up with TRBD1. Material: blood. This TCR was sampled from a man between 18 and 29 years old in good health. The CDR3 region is CASSLNPGQLNTEAFF. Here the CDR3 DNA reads TGTGCCAGCAGCTTAAATCCGGGACAGCTGAACACTGAAGCTTTCTTT.